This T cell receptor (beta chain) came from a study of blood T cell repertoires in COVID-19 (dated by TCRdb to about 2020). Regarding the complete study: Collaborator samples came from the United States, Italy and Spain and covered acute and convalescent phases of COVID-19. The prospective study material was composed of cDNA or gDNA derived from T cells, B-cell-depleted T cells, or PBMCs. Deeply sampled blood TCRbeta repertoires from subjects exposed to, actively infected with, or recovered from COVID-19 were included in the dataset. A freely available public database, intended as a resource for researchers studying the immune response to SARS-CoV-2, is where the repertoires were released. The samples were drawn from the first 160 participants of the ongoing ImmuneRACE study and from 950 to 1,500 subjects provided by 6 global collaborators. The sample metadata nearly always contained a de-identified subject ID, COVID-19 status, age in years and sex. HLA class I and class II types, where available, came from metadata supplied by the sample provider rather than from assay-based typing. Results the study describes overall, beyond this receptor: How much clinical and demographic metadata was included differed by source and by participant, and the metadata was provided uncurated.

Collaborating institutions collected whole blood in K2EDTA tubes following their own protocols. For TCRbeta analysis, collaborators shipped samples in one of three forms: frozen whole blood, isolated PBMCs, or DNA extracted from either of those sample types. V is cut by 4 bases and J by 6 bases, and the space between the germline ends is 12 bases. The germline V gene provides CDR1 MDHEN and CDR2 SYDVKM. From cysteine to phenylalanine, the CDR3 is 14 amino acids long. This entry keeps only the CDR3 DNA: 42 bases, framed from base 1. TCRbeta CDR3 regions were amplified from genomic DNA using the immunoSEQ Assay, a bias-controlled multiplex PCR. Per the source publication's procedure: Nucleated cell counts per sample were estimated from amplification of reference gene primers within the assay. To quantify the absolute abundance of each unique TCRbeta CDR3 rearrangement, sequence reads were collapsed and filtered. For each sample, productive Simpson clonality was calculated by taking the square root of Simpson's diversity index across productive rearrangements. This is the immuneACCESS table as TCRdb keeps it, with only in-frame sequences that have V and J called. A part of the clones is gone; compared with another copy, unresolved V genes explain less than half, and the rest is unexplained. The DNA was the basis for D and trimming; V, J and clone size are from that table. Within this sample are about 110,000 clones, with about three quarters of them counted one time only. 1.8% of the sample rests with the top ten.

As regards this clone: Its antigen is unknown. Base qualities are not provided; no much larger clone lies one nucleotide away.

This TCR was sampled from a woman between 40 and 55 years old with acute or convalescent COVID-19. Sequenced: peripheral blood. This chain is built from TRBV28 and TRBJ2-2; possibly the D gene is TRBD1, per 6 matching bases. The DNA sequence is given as TGTGCCAGCAGTTCGACAGGTTTTTCCGGGGAGCTGTTTTTT. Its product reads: CASSSTGFSGELFF.